This TCR beta chain was profiled in a study of cytomegalovirus exposure and HLA in healthy donors (dated by TCRdb to the late 2010s). For the study in its entirety: According to a later analysis, one platform produced both the 120 validation repertoires and the 700 or so repertoires of the first cohort. Besides the first cohort of 666 subjects, a separate validation cohort made up of 120 or so different subjects was used. The study combined high-throughput TCR immunosequencing, statistical association of individual TCRs with disease status, and machine learning to predict cytomegalovirus infection status. The aim of the study was to test whether cataloging public T cell receptors could identify signatures of past pathogen exposure. General findings and caveats noted by the study authors: A total of 164 TCR beta chains were listed by the study as associated with cytomegalovirus. The classifier was reported to diagnose cytomegalovirus status with high specificity and sensitivity in both the original cohort and the validation cohort. The authors suggested that the approach could potentially be generalized to other disease states and immunological phenotypes. A few of the identified cytomegalovirus-associated TCR beta chains were confirmed in vitro to be specific for cytomegalovirus antigens. Across donors, most TCR sequences were observed very rarely, whereas some public TCRs were present in many individuals. Of the cluster scores, roughly 95% were above 0 in a later analysis, which found that TCRs clustered in the first cohort also tended to co-occur in the 110 or so validation repertoires. A later analysis lacked HLA typing for the validation cohort, so it scored co-occurrence in that cohort across all 110 or so repertoires.

The library was built by means of the immunoSEQ multiplex PCR assay. Per the source publication's procedure: A statistical classification framework was developed to diagnose cytomegalovirus status using the catalog of TCR beta chain sequences. As stored in TCRdb, this immuneACCESS dataset retains in-frame rearrangements with V and J assigned. A fraction of the clones does not appear; measured against another copy, unresolved V genes explain less than half of the discrepancy, and the remainder lacks a known reason. V, J and clone size derive from that table, while D and trimming were established from the DNA sequence. The sample profile shows about 120,000 clones; 95% to 96% of them were found once. Approximately 1.5% of the sample goes to the ten largest clones. On this clone itself: The antigen it binds to is not known. No base quality information exists; no much larger clone differs at one position.

Separate from the roughly 700-subject first cohort, the validation cohort of about 110 subjects was the group to which the donors belonged. The receptor was derived from a man younger than 35 in good health and CMV-seronegative. What was sequenced was PBMCs.

CDR3 reads: CASSQDQQGIRDTQYF. The nucleotides are TGTGCCAGCAGCCAAGATCAACAGGGGATCAGGGATACGCAGTATTTT. In this chain, TRBV4-2 is recombined with TRBJ2-3, with 7 bases aligning to TRBD1. Trimmed from V: 0 bases; trimmed from J: 6 bases; junction bases lacking a gene match: 9. Via the germline V gene, CDR1 is LGHNA and CDR2 YNFKEQ. The CDR3 goes from the cysteine to the phenylalanine over 16 residues. This entry keeps only the CDR3 DNA: 48 bases, framed from base 1.